This paragraph reports one T cell receptor (beta chain). These data come from a study of blood T cell repertoires in COVID-19. Turning to the study itself: Both acute and convalescent COVID-19 samples were obtained from the United States, Italy and Spain. PBMCs, B-cell-depleted T cells, or T cells were the source of the cDNA or gDNA that made up the material.

There are 17 residues in the CDR3. V shed 0 bases, J shed 2 bases, and the junction held 4 bases outside the gene matches. CDR1 and CDR2 from the germline V gene are SGHDT and YYEEEE. Methods used by the authors: Quantification of nucleated cells was approximated via reference gene primer amplification. Profiling relied on immunoSEQ multiplex PCR, and the TCRdb table lists in-frame clones only, not all of them. The DNA was the basis for D and trimming; V, J and clone size are from that table. Here the sample spans some 130,000 clones, approximately 82% being singletons. This chain joins TRBV5-6 and TRBJ2-2; 10 bases match TRBD2. Sequencing was done on a sample of peripheral blood. This receptor was identified in a man aged 60 to 69 who had recovered from COVID-19. The CDR3 reads CASSLERGGVNTGELFF. The CDR3 DNA reads as TGTGCCAGCAGCTTGGAGCGGGGGGGCGTAAACACCGGGGAGCTGTTTTTT.